The present entry profiles one T cell receptor (beta chain) with its context. Its antigen remains unidentified. This entry is derived from a study of cytomegalovirus exposure and HLA in healthy donors. Across the study: An early data release held approximately 80 million unique TCRs from HLA-typed donors. Within the Caucasian-associated ancestry cluster were roughly 82% of the approximately 400 genotyped donors. Overall study findings and caveats: Confirmation in vitro established that a few CMV-associated chains were specific for CMV antigens. For most TCR beta V segments, an earlier analysis put the productive rate at about 87% or about 30% of the time.

The CDR3 contains 13 residues. The V and J ends lost 7 bases and 3 bases respectively, with 12 bases between them. The germline V gene has CDR1 ENHRY and CDR2 SYGVKD. Researchers ran the PCR with 60 Vbeta and 13 Jbeta primers. Profiling relied on immunoSEQ multiplex PCR, and the TCRdb table lists in-frame clones only, not all of them. Among approximately 130,000 clones listed, approximately 80% were seen once. The chain is built from TRBV10-3 and TRBJ2-5; D unresolved. The sequence came from a woman aged 40 to 50 in good health and CMV-seropositive. The sequenced sample consisted of PBMCs. In nucleotides, the CDR3 is TGTGCCATCAATAACAGAGAAGAAGAGACCCAGTACTTC. This sequence encodes CAINNREEETQYF.